The 6 T cell receptor beta chains given below trace back to one sample, sequenced in a study of T cell clusters in autoimmune cytopenias. TRB was amplified by touch-down multiplex PCR, primer pools A and B combined. Reanalyzing the multiplex PCR reads, TCRdb keeps one entry per CDR3 protein, without DNA. The sample is made up of roughly 1,900 distinct CDR3 sequences, and the top ten hold approximately 8.4% of it. TRB amplification used roughly 250 ng of peripheral blood genomic DNA. Another study also made use of these data, one on T cell repertoires in aging, cancer and after chemotherapy.

Sequencing was performed on peripheral blood. These receptors were collected from a human donor in good health.

Judged by frequency, this clonotype is medium-sized (0.01 to 0.1%). This CDR3 reads CASRQLGNQPQHF. This sequence joins TRBV6-1 and TRBJ1-5. Per the germline V gene, CDR1 is MNHNS and CDR2 is SASEGT. This CDR3 has 13 amino acids.

Measured by frequency, this clonotype is large. The V gene is TRBV19, the J gene TRBJ2-2; TCRdb designates TRBD1, a call that cannot be tested without DNA. There are 16 residues in the CDR3. The germline V gene encodes CDR1 LNHDA and CDR2 SQIVND (reference sequence). CDR3 sequence: CASSIGGGRDTGELFF.

The rearrangement links TRBV24-1 to TRBJ1-2; TCRdb selects TRBD1, and the lack of DNA leaves this call unchecked. This CDR3 is built from 15 residues. Germline CDR1 KGHDR, CDR2 SFDVKD. The CDR3 sequence: CATSAFGQGDGGYTF.

This clonotype is deemed medium-sized by its frequency. The CDR3 is CASSDGGAANTGELFF. The rearrangement joins TRBV6-4 to TRBJ2-2; TCRdb designates TRBD1, a call that cannot be tested without DNA. CDR1 and CDR2 from the germline V gene are MRHNA and SNTAGT. This CDR3 has 16 residues.

This clonotype registers medium-sized (0.01 to 0.1%) by frequency. V is TRBV18 and J is TRBJ2-2. This CDR3 has 15 amino acids. From germline, CDR1 is KGHSH and CDR2 LQKENI. The CDR3 reads CASSGFQAGVGELFF.

This clonotype is deemed large (0.1 to 1%) by its frequency. The chain carries TRBV19 and TRBJ2-2; absent DNA, TCRdb's TRBD1 call cannot be checked. The CDR3 consists of 14 residues. CDR1 and CDR2 from the germline V gene are LNHDA and SQIVND (reference sequence). The CDR3 sequence: CATSTGGAVGELFF.